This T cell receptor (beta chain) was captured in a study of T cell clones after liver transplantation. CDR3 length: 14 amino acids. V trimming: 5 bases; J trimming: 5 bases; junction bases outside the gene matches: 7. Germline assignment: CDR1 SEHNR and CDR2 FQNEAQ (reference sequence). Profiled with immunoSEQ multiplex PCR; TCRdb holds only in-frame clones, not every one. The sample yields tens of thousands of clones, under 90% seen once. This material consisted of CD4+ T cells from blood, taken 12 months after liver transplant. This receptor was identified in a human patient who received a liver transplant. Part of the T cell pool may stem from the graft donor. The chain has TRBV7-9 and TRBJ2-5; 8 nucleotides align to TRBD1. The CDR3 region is CASSPRTGRETQYF. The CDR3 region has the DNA TGTGCCAGCAGCCCGAGGACAGGGAGGGAGACCCAGTACTTC.